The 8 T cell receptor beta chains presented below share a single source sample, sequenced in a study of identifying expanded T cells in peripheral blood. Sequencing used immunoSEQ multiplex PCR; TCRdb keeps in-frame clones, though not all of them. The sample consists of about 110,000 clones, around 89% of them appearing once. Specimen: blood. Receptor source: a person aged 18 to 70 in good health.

CDR3 loop: CASSSLRGSSYEQYF. The CDR3 DNA reads as TGTGCCAGCAGTAGTCTTCGGGGGAGCTCCTACGAGCAGTACTTC. The V gene is TRBV6-5, the J gene TRBJ2-7; maybe TRBD2 (6 bases). There are 15 residues in the CDR3. V was pared by 5 bases and J by 0 bases, with 14 bases between. Germline CDR1 reads MNHEY; CDR2 reads SVGAGI.

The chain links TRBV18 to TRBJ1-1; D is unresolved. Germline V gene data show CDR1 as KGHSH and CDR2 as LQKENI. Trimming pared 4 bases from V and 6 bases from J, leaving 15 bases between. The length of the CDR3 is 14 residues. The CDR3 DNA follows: TGTGCCAGCTCACTCGGCGGCAGCCCCTCTGAAGCTTTCTTT. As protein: CASSLGGSPSEAFF.

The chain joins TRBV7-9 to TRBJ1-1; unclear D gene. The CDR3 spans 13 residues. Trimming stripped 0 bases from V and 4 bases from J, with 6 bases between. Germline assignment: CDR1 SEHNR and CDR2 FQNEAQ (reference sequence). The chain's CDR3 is CASSLAYVTEAFF. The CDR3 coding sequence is TGTGCCAGCAGCTTAGCATACGTCACTGAAGCTTTCTTT. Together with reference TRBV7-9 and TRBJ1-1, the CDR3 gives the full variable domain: DTGVSQNPRHKITKRGQNVTFRCDPISEHNRLYWYRQTLGQGPEFLTYFQNEAQLEKSRLLSDRFSAERPKGSFSTLEIQRTEQGDSAMYLCASSLAYVTEAFFGQGTRLTVV.

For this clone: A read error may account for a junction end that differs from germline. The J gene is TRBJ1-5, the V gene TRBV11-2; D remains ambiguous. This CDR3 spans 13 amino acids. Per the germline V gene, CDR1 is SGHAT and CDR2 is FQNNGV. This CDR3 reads CASSLDLGWPKHF. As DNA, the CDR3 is TGTGCCAGCAGCTTAGATTTGGGCTGGCCCAAGCATTTT.

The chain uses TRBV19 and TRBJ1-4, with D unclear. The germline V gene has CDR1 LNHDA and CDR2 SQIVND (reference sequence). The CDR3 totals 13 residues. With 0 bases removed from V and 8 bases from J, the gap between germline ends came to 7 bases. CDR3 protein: CASSIDMDEKLFF. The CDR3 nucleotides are TGTGCCAGTAGTATAGACATGGACGAAAAACTGTTTTTT. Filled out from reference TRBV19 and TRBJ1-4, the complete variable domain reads DGGITQSPKYLFRKEGQNVTLSCEQNLNHDAMYWYRQDPGQGLRLIYYSQIVNDFQKGDIAEGYSVSREKKESFPLTVTSAQKNPTAFYLCASSIDMDEKLFFGSGTQLSVL.

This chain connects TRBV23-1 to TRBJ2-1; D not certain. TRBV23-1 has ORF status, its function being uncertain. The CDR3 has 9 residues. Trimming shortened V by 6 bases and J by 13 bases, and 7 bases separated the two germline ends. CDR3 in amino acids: CASSCSQFF. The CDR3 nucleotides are TGCGCCAGCAGCTGCAGCCAGTTCTTC.

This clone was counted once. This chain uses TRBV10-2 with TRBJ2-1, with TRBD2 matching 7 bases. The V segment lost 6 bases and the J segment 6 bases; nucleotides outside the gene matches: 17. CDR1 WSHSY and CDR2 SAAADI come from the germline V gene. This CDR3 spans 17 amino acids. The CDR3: CASSVGALLAESNEQFF. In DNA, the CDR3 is TGCGCCAGCAGCGTTGGGGCCCTGCTAGCGGAATCCAATGAGCAGTTCTTC.

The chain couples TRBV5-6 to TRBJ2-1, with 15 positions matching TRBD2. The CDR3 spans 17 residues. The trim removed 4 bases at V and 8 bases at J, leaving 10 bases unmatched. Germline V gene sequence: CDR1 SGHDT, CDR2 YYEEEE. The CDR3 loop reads CASSLLGLAGGGHEQFF. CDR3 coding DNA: TGTGCCAGCAGCCTTCTGGGACTAGCGGGGGGAGGCCATGAGCAGTTCTTC. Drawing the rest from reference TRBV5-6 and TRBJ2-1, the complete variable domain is DAGVTQSPTHLIKTRGQQVTLRCSPKSGHDTVSWYQQALGQGPQFIFQYYEEEERQRGNFPDRFSGHQFPNYSSELNVNALLLGDSALYLCASSLLGLAGGGHEQFFGPGTRLTVL.